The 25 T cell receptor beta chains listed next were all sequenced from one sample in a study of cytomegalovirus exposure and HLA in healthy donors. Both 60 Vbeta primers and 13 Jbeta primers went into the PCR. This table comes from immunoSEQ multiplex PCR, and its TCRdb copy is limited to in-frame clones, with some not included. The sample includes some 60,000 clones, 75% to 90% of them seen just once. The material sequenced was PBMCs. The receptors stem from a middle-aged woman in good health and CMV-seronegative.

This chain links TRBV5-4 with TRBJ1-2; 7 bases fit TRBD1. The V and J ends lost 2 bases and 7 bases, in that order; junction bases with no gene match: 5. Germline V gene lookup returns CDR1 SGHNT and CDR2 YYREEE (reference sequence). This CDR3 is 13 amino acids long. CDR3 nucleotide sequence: TGTGCCAGCAGCTTCAGGGGGTCAAGTGGCTACACCTTC. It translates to CASSFRGSSGYTF.

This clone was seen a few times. CDR3 DNA sequence: TGTGCCAGCAGTTTAACGGTTTCTAGCGGGACTTCGCGGTTCTTC. Encoded protein: CASSLTVSSGTSRFF. This chain uses TRBV27 with TRBJ2-1; 9 nucleotides match TRBD2. Per germline, CDR1 MNHEY and CDR2 SMNVEV (reference sequence). V lost 2 bases and J lost 15; bases outside the gene matches: 14. The CDR3 sequence is 15 residues long.

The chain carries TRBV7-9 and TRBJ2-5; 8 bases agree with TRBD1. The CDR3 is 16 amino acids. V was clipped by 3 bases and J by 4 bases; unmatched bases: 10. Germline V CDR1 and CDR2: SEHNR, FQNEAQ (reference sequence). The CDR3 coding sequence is TGTGCCAGCAGCTTGTGGTCAGGGGGCTCGATAGAGACCCAGTACTTC. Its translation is CASSLWSGGSIETQYF.

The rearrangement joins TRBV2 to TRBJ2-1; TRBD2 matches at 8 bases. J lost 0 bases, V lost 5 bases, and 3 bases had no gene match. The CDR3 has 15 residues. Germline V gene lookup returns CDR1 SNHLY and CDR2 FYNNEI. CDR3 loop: CASSSSGSSYNEQFF. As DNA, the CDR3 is TGTGCCAGCAGTTCGAGCGGGAGCTCCTACAATGAGCAGTTCTTC.

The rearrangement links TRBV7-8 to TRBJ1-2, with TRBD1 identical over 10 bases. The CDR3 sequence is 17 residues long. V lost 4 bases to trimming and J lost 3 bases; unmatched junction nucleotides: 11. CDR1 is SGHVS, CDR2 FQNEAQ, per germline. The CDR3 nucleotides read TGTGCCAGCAGCTCCTCCCTCCGGGACAGGGGAGACTATGGCTACACCTTC. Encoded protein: CASSSSLRDRGDYGYTF.

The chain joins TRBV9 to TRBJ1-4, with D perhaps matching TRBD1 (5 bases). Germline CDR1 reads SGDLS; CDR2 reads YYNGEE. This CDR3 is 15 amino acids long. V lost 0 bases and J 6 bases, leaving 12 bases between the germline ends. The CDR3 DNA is TGTGCCAGCAGCGTAGTAGGGGCCTGGGATGAAAAACTGTTTTTT. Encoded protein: CASSVVGAWDEKLFF. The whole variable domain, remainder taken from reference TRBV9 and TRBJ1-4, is DSGVTQTPKHLITATGQRVTLRCSPRSGDLSVYWYQQSLDQGLQFLIQYYNGEERAKGNILERFSAQQFPDLHSELNLSSLELGDSALYFCASSVVGAWDEKLFFGSGTQLSVL.

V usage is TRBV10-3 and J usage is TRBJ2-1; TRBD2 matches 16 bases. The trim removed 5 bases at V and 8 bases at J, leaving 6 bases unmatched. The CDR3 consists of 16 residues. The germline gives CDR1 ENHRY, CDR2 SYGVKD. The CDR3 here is CAISQGLAGGPDEQFF. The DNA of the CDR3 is TGTGCCATCAGTCAGGGACTAGCGGGAGGGCCCGATGAGCAGTTCTTC.

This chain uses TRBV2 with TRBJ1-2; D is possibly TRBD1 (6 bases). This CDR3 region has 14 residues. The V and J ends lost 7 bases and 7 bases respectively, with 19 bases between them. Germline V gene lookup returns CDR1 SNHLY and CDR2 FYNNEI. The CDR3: CASTTLQGYAGYTF. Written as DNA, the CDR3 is TGTGCCAGCACCACCCTACAGGGATACGCTGGCTACACCTTC.

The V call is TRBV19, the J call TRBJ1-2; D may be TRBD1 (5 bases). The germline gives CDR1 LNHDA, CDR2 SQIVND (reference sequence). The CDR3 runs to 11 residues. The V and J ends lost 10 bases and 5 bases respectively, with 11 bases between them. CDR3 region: CATRRGYGYTF. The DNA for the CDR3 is TGTGCCACCCGCCGGGGGTATGGCTACACCTTC. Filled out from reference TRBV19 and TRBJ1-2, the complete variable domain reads DGGITQSPKYLFRKEGQNVTLSCEQNLNHDAMYWYRQDPGQGLRLIYYSQIVNDFQKGDIAEGYSVSREKKESFPLTVTSAQKNPTAFYLCATRRGYGYTFGSGTRLTVV.

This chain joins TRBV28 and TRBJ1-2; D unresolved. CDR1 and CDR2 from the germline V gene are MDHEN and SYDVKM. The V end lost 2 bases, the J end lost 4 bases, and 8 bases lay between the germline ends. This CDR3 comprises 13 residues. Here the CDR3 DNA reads TGTGCCAGCAGTTTAGACGGAGGCTATGGCTACACCTTC. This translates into CASSLDGGYGYTF.

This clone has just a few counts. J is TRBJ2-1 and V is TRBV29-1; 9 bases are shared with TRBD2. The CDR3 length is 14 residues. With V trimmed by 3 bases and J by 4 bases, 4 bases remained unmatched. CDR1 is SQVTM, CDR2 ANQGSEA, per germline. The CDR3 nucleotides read TGCAGCGTTGATATAGCGGGAGCTTACAATGAGCAGTTCTTC. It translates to CSVDIAGAYNEQFF.

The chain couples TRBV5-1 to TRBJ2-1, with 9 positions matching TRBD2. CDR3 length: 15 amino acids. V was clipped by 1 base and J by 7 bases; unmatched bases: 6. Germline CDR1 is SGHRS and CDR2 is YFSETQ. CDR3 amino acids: CASSLTLAGINEQFF. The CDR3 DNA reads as TGCGCCAGCAGCTTGACCCTAGCGGGGATAAATGAGCAGTTCTTC. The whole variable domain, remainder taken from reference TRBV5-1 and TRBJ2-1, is KAGVTQTPRYLIKTRGQQVTLSCSPISGHRSVSWYQQTPGQGLQFLFEYFSETQRNKGNFPGRFSGRQFSNSRSEMNVSTLELGDSALYLCASSLTLAGINEQFFGPGTRLTVL.

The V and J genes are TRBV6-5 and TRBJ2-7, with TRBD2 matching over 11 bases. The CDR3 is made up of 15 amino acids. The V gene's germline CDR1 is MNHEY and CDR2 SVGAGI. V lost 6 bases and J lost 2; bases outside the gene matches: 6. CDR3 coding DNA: TGTGCCAGCAGAACAGAGACTAGCGGGACCTACGAGCAGTACTTC. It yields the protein CASRTETSGTYEQYF.

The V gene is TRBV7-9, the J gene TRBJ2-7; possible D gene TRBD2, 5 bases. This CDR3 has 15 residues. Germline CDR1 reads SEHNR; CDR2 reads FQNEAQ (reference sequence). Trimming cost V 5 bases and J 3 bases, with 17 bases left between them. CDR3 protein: CASSPNTGSSYEQYF. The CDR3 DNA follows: TGTGCCAGCAGCCCCAACACGGGGTCCAGCTACGAGCAGTACTTC.

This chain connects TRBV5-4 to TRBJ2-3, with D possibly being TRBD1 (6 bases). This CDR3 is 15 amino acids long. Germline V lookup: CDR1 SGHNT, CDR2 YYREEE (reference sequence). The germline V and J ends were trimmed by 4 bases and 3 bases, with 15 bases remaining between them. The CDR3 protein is CASSPRRGTTDTQYF. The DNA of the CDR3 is TGTGCCAGCAGCCCCAGAAGGGGGACGACAGATACGCAGTATTTT.

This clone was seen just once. The chain's CDR3 is CASSKGQSFNQPQHF. CDR3 bases: TGTGCCAGCAGCAAAGGACAGTCTTTTAATCAGCCCCAGCATTTT. V is TRBV21-1 and J is TRBJ1-5; no check of the table's D call, TRBD1, against the DNA was made. TRBV21-1 is labeled a pseudogene. CDR3 length: 15 amino acids.

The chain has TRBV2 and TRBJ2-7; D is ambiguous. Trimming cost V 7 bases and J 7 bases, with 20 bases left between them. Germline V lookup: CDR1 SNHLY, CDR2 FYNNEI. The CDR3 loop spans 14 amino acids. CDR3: CASIGASGTGEQYF. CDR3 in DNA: TGTGCCAGCATAGGTGCATCCGGTACGGGTGAGCAGTACTTC. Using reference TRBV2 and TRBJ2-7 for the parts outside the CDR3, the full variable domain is EPEVTQTPSHQVTQMGQEVILRCVPISNHLYFYWYRQILGQKVEFLVSFYNNEISEKSEIFDDQFSVERPDGSNFTLKIRSTKLEDSAMYFCASIGASGTGEQYFGPGTRLTVT.

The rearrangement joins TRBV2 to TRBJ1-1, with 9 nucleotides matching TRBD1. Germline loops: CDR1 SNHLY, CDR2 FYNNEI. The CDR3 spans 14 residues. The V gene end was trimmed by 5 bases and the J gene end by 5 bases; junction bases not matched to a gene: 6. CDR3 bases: TGTGCCAGCAGTAATACAGGGGGCGAGACTGAAGCTTTCTTT. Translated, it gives CASSNTGGETEAFF.

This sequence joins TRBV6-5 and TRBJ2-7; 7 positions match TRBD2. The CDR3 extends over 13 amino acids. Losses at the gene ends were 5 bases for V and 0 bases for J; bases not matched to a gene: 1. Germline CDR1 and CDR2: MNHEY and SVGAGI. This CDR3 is CASSGGSSYEQYF. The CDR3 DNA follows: TGTGCCAGCAGTGGCGGGAGCTCCTACGAGCAGTACTTC.

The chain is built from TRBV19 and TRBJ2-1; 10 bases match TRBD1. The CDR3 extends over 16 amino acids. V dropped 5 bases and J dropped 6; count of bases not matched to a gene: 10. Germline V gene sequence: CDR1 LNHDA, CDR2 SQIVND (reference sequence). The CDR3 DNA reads TGTGCCAGTAGTGGAAAAGACAGGGGGCTCGGCAATGAGCAGTTCTTC. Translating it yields CASSGKDRGLGNEQFF.

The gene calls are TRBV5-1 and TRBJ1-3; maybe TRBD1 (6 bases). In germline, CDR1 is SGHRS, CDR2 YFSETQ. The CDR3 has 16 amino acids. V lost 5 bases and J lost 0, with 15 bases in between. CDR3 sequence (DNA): TGCGCCAGCAGTACCCGGGGGGCCAACTCTGGAAACACCATATATTTT. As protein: CASSTRGANSGNTIYF.

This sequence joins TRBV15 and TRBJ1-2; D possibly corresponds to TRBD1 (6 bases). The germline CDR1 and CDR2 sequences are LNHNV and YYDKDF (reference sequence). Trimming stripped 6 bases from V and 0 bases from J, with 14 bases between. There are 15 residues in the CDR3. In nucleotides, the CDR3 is TGTGCCACCAGGACAGGAGTCTTAGCTAACTATGGCTACACCTTC. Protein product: CATRTGVLANYGYTF.

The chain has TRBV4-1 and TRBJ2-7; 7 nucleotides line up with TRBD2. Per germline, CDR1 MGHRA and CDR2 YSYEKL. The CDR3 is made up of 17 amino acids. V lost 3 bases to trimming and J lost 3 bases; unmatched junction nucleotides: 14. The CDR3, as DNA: TGCGCCAGCAGCCATCCCCCGCAGCGGGGTGGGATCTACGAGCAGTACTTC. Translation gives CASSHPPQRGGIYEQYF.

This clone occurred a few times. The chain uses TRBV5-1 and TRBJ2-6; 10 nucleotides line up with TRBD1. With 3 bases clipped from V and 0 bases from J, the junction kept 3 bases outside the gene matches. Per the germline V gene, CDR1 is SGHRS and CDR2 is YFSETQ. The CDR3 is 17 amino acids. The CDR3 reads CASSWGQGSSGANVLTF. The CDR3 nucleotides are TGCGCCAGCAGCTGGGGACAGGGGAGCTCTGGGGCCAACGTCCTGACTTTC.

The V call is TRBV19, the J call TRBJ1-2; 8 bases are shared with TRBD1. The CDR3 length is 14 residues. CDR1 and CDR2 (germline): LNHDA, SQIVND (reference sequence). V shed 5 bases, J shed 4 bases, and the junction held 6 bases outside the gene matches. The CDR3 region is CASSAGQGVYGYTF. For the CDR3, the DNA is TGTGCCAGTAGTGCAGGACAGGGCGTCTATGGCTACACCTTC.